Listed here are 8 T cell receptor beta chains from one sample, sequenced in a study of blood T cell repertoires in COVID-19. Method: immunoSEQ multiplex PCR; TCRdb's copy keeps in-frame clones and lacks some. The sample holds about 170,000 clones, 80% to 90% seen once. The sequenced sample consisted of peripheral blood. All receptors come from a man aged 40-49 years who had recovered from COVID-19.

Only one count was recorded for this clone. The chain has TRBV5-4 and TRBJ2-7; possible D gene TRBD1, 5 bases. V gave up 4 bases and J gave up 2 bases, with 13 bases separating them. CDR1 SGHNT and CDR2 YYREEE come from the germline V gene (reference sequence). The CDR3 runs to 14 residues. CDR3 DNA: TGTGCCAGCAGCCCACCGGGCAGGGCCTACGAGCAGTACTTC. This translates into CASSPPGRAYEQYF.

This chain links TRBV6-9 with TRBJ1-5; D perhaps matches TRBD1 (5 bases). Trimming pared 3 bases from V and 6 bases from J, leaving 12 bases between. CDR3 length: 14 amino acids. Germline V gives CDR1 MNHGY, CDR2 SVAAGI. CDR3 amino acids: CASSYGQGTQPQHF. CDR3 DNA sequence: TGTGCCAGCAGTTACGGGCAGGGCACTCAGCCCCAGCATTTT.

CDR3 sequence reads: CASSLGGQMNTEAFF. DNA of the CDR3: TGTGCCAGCAGCTTAGGGGGACAGATGAACACTGAAGCTTTCTTT. The V gene is TRBV7-9, the J gene TRBJ1-1; TRBD1 agrees at 7 bases. Trimming at V came to 1 base and at J to 0 bases, leaving 2 bases not matched to a gene. The germline gives CDR1 SEHNR, CDR2 FQNEAQ (reference sequence). The CDR3 has 15 residues.

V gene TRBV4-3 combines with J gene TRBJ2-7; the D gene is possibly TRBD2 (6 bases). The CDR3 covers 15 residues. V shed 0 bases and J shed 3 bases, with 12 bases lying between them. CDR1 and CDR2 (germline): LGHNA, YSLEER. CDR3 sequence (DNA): TGCGCCAGCAGCCAAGATACCCCTAGCGTCTACGAGCAGTACTTC. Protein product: CASSQDTPSVYEQYF.

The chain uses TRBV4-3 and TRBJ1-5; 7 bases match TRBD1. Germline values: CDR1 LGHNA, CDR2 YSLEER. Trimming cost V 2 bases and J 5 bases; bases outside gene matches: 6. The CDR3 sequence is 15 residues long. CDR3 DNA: TGCGCCAGCAGCCAATACTCAGGGGGAGATCAGCCCCAGCATTTT. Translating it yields CASSQYSGGDQPQHF.

The CDR3 spells CASSQIITSGRGNTQYF. The CDR3 coding sequence is TGTGCCAGCAGCCAAATAATCACTAGCGGGAGAGGTAATACGCAGTATTTT. The chain has TRBV3-1 (or the pseudogene TRBV3-2) and TRBJ2-3; the match to TRBD2 covers 11 bases. The CDR3 has 17 amino acids. Losses at the gene ends were 2 bases for V and 7 bases for J; bases not matched to a gene: 11. Germline values: CDR1 LGHDT, CDR2 YNNKEL (reference sequence).

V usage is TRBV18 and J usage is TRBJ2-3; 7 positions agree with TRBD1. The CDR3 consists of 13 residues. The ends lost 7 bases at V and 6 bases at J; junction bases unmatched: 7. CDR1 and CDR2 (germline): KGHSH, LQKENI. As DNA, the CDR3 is TGTGCCAGCTACGGGCAGGGGGATGATACGCAGTATTTT. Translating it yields CASYGQGDDTQYF.

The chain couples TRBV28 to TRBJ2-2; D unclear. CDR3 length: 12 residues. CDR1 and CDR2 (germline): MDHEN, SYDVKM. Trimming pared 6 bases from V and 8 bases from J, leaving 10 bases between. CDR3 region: CASRLGRGELFF. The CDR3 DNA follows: TGTGCCAGCAGGTTGGGCCGGGGGGAGCTGTTTTTT.